The rows below give T cell receptor beta chains drawn from one sample of a study of regulatory T cells in long-lasting Graves disease. Using its own MiXCR run on the multiplex PCR reads, TCRdb lists one record per CDR3 protein. The sample contains about 310,000 distinct CDR3 sequences, approximately 20% of which appear only once. The starting material was peripheral blood mononuclear cells (PBMCs), obtained at new diagnosis, from a patient treated with antithyroid drugs. The source of these receptors is a female donor with Graves disease. Each CDR3 is given with its conserved first and last residue. The D gene is left open where the match is weak. Expanded clones are given a class, and other clones once, few, many or no size at all.

j_gene,d_gene,v_gene,abundance,len,CDR3nt,CDR3aa
TRBJ2-5,TRBD2,TRBV29-1,many,15,TGCAGCGTTGAAGCTAGCGGGAGAAGGCGAGAGACCCAGTACTTC,CSVEASGRRRETQYF
TRBJ2-3,TRBD2,TRBV4-1,.,17,TGCGCCAGCAGCCAACCCACTAGCGGGAGGGGCACAGATACGCAGTATTTT,CASSQPTSGRGTDTQYF
TRBJ2-2,.,TRBV29-1,many,12,TGCAGCGTTCTGGTGAACACCGGGGAGCTGTTTTTT,CSVLVNTGELFF
TRBJ1-5,.,TRBV7-8,many,17,TGTGCCAGCAGCTTAGCGCCCGCAGGGGATAGCAATCAGCCCCAGCATTTT,CASSLAPAGDSNQPQHF
TRBJ1-1,.,TRBV19,.,13,TGTGCCAGTAGCGCCATGGCTGGCGCCGGAGCTTTCTTT,CASSAMAGAGAFF
TRBJ1-6,TRBD1,TRBV5-1,many,16,TGCGCCAGCAGCTTGGCGGGACAGGGACGAAATTCACCCCTCCACTTT,CASSLAGQGRNSPLHF
TRBJ1-1,.,TRBV12-5,many,12,TGTGCTACCTCCCGGATGAACACTGAAGCTTTCTTT,CATSRMNTEAFF
TRBJ2-7,.,TRBV5-8,.,18,TGTGCCAGCAGCCCCGAGGGTTGGCACTGGCATGTTTTATACGAGCAGTACTTC,CASSPEGWHWHVLYEQYF
TRBJ1-5,.,TRBV28,many,14,TGTGCCAGCAGTTTTGGATGGGGCAATCAGCCCCAGCATTTT,CASSFGWGNQPQHF
TRBJ1-3,.,TRBV6-2/TRBV6-3,many,14,TGTGCCAGCGGTCGGGGTTCCGGGGTGAACACCATATATTTT,CASGRGSGVNTIYF
TRBJ2-1,.,TRBV12-3/TRBV12-4,many,15,TGTGCCAGCAGTTTAAGGCTAAGCTCCTACAATGAGCAGTTCTTC,CASSLRLSSYNEQFF
TRBJ2-1,TRBD1,TRBV9,few,15,TGTGCCAGCAGCGTAGAGGGACAGGGGAGGGATGAGCAGTTCTTC,CASSVEGQGRDEQFF
TRBJ1-4,.,TRBV19,many,14,TGTGCCAGTAGGCCCCGAGGGGGTGGAGAAAAACTGTTTTTT,CASRPRGGGEKLFF
TRBJ1-1,TRBD1,TRBV30,many,14,TGTGCCTGGAGTTGGGGACAGGGGTGGGCTGAAGCTTTCTTT,CAWSWGQGWAEAFF
TRBJ2-5,.,TRBV19,few,15,TGTGCCAGTAGTCCAGGTACCTGGGGGCGAGAGACCCAGTACTTC,CASSPGTWGRETQYF
TRBJ2-1,.,TRBV14,many,16,TGTGCCAGCAGCACCCCCCAGGGGAGCTCCTACAATGAGCAGTTCTTC,CASSTPQGSSYNEQFF
TRBJ2-5,.,TRBV29-1,many,13,TGCAGCCCGAGGACAAACCAACAAGAGACCCAGTACTTC,CSPRTNQQETQYF
TRBJ2-3,TRBD2,TRBV20-1,.,16,TGCAGTGCTAGACCTCTAGCGGGAGAAGTCACAGATACGCAGTATTTT,CSARPLAGEVTDTQYF
TRBJ2-5,.,TRBV6-2/TRBV6-3,.,13,TGTGCCAGCAGTTACTTCATAGGACAGACCCAGTACTTC,CASSYFIGQTQYF
TRBJ2-7,.,TRBV2,many,14,TGTGCCAGCGGGGGTAGGGCGGGGACCTACGAGCAGTACTTC,CASGGRAGTYEQYF
TRBJ1-3,TRBD1,TRBV7-6,many,18,TGTGCCAGCAGCTTAGAGGACAGGGTGGCCCTTCTTAGGGACACCATATATTTT,CASSLEDRVALLRDTIYF
TRBJ2-1,TRBD2,TRBV2,.,14,TGTGCCAGCAGGGCGCTAGCGGTAGGGGATGAGCAGTTCTTC,CASRALAVGDEQFF
TRBJ2-7,TRBD1,TRBV18,few,15,TGTGCCAGCTCATCAACAGGGGCCAACTCCTACGAGCAGTACTTC,CASSSTGANSYEQYF